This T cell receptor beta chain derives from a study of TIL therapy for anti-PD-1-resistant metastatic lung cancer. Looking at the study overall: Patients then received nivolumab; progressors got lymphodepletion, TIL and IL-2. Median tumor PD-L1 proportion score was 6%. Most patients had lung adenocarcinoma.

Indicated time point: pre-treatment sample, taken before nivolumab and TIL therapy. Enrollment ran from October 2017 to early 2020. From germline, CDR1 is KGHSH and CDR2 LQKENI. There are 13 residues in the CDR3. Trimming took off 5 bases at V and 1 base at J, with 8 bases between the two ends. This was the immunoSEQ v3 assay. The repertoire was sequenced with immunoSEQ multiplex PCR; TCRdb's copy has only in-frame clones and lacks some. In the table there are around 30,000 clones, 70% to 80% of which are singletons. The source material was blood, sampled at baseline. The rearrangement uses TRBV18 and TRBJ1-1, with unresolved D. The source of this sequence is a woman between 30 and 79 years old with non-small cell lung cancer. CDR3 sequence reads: CASSTSGNTEAFF. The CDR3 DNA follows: TGTGCCAGCTCAACATCAGGGAACACTGAAGCTTTCTTT. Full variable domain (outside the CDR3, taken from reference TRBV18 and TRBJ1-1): NAGVMQNPRHLVRRRGQEARLRCSPMKGHSHVYWYRQLPEEGLKFMVYLQKENIIDESGMPKERFSAEFPKEGPSILRIQQVVRGDSAAYFCASSTSGNTEAFFGQGTRLTVV.